This T cell receptor (beta chain) originates from a study of blood T cell repertoires in COVID-19 (dated by TCRdb to between 2020 and 2021). In terms of the full investigation: Samples covering the acute and convalescent phases of COVID-19 were provided by collaborators in the United States, Italy and Spain. The prospective study material was composed of cDNA or gDNA derived from T cells, B-cell-depleted T cells, or PBMCs. The dataset comprised deeply sampled blood TCRbeta repertoires from subjects exposed to, actively infected with, or recovered from COVID-19. The repertoires were released in a freely available public database meant as a resource for research on the immune response to SARS-CoV-2. Samples were obtained from the ongoing ImmuneRACE study (first 160 participants) and from 1,254 subjects provided by 6 global collaborators. Sample metadata almost always included a de-identified subject ID, COVID-19 status, age in years and sex. HLA class I and class II types, where available, came from metadata supplied by the sample provider rather than from assay-based typing. The research as a whole found: Clinical and demographic metadata were provided uncurated, with the amount varying by source and participant.

The germline V gene yields LGHNA for CDR1 and YSLEER for CDR2. Including cysteine and phenylalanine, the CDR3 has 18 amino acids. Only the CDR3 DNA is retained, 54 bases long and in frame from the first base. The germline ends are 27 bases apart after V is trimmed by 4 bases and J by 8 bases. TCRbeta CDR3 regions were amplified from genomic DNA by means of the immunoSEQ Assay, a bias-controlled multiplex PCR. In the source study's methods: Nucleated cell counts per sample were estimated from amplification of reference gene primers within the assay. To quantify the absolute abundance of each unique TCRbeta CDR3 rearrangement, sequence reads were collapsed and filtered. For each sample, productive Simpson clonality was calculated as the square root of Simpson's diversity index over productive rearrangements. What TCRdb holds here is the immuneACCESS table cut down to in-frame rearrangements. Part of the clones is not present; checked against another copy, under half of the missing clones reflect an unresolved V gene, and the others are unexplained. V, J and clone size are those of that table, while D and trimming were read from the DNA. In all, the sample holds tens of thousands of clones, and 75% to 90% of those were seen once. Jointly, the top ten make up 7% to 8.5% of the sample.

The collaborating institutions used their own protocols to collect whole blood in K2EDTA tubes. For TCRbeta analysis, collaborators shipped samples in one of three forms: frozen whole blood, isolated PBMCs, or DNA extracted from either of those sample types. On this clone: This receptor's antigen is unknown. Base qualities are not at hand, and no much larger clone is one base apart.

The specimen was peripheral blood. The sequence is built from TRBV4-3 and TRBJ2-1, with TRBD2 as a weak D call on 7 bases. The clonotype was recovered from a man between 60 and 70 years old with active COVID-19. The bases read TGCGCCAGCAGCCCCGCGTTTGCGGAGGGGGGGCGCATTTATGAGCAGTTCTTC. Its protein product is CASSPAFAEGGRIYEQFF.